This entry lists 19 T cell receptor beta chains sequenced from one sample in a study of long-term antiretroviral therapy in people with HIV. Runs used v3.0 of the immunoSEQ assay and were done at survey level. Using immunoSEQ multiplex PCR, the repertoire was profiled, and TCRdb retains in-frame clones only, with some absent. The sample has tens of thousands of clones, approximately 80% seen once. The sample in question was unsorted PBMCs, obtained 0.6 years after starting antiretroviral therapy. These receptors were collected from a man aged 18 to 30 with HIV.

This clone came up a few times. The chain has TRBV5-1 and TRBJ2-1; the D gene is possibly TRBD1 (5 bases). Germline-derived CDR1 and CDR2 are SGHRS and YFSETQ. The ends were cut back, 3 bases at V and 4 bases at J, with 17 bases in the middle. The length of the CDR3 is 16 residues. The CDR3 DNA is TGCGCCAGCAGCTCCGCTCGGAGACAGACATACAATGAGCAGTTCTTC. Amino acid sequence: CASSSARRQTYNEQFF.

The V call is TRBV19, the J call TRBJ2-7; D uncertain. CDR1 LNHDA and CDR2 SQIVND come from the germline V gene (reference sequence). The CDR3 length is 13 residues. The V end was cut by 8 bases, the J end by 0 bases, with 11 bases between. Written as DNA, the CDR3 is TGTGCCAGTGGCTGGGCCCTCTCCTACGAGCAGTACTTC. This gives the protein CASGWALSYEQYF. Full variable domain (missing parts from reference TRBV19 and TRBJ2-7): DGGITQSPKYLFRKEGQNVTLSCEQNLNHDAMYWYRQDPGQGLRLIYYSQIVNDFQKGDIAEGYSVSREKKESFPLTVTSAQKNPTAFYLCASGWALSYEQYFGPGTRLTVT.

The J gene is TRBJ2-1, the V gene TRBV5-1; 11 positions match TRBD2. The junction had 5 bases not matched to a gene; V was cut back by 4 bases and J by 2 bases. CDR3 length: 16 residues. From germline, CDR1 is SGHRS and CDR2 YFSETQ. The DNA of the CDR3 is TGCGCCAGCAGCAACGTAGCGGGAGGGACCTACAATGAGCAGTTCTTC. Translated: CASSNVAGGTYNEQFF.

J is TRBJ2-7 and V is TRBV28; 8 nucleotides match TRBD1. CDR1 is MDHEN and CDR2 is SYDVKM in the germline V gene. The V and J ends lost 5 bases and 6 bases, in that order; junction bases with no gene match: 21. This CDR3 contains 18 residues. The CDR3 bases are TGTGCCAGCAGTACCCTATCGACAGGGGCCGGCCCAAGGGGCGAGCAGTACTTC. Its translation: CASSTLSTGAGPRGEQYF.

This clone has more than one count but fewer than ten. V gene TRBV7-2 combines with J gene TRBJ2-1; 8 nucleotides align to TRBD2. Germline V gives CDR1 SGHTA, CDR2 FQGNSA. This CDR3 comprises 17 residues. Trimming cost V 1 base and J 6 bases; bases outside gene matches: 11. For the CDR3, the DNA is TGTGCCAGCAGCTTAGAAGCGGGAGTGAGTCGGCGCAATGAGCAGTTCTTC. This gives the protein CASSLEAGVSRRNEQFF.

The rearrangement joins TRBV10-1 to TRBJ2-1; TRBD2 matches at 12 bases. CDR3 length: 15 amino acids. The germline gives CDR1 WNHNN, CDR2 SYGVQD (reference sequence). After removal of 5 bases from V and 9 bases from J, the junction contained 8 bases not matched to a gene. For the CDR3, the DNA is TGCGCCAGCAGTAGACTAGCGGGAGCCGGTAGTGAGCAGTTCTTC. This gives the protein CASSRLAGAGSEQFF.

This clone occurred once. The CDR3 sequence: CAWTRGNTEAFF. The CDR3 DNA follows: TGTGCCTGGACGAGGGGGAACACTGAAGCTTTCTTT. This chain joins TRBV30 and TRBJ1-1; D possibly corresponds to TRBD1 (5 bases). The CDR3 contains 12 residues. Looked up from germline, CDR1 is GTSNPN and CDR2 is SVGIG (reference sequence). V lost 4 bases and J lost 1, with 7 bases in between.

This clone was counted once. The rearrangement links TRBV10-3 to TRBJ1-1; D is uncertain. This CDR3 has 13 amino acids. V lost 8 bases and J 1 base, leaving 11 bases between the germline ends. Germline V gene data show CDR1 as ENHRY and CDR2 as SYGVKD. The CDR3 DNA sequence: TGTGCCATCGGGCGGGAGGGGAACACTGAAGCTTTCTTT. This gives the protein CAIGREGNTEAFF.

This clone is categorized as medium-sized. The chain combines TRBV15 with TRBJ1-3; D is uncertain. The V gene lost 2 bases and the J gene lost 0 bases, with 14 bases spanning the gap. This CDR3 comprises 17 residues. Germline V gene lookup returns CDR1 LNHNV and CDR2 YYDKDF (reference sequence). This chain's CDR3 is CATSRTRDESSGNTIYF. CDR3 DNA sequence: TGTGCCACCAGCAGAACCCGGGATGAGAGCTCTGGAAACACCATATATTTT.

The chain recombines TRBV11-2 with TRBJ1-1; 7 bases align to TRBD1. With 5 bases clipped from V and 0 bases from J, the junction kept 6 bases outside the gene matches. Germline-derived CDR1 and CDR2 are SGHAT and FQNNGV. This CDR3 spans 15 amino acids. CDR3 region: CASSKSDRVNTEAFF. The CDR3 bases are TGTGCCAGCAGCAAATCCGACAGGGTGAACACTGAAGCTTTCTTT.

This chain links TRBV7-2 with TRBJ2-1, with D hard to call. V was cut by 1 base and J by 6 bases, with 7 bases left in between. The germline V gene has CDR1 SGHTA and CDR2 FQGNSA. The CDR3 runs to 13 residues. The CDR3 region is CASSLVRVNEQFF. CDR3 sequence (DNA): TGTGCCAGCAGCTTAGTGCGCGTCAATGAGCAGTTCTTC.

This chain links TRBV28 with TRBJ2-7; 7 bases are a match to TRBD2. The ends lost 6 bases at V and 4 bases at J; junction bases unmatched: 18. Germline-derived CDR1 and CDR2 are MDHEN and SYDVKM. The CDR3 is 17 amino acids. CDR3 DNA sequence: TGTGCCAGCAGCCCTCGGAGGGGCGAGGGGAGGGAATACGAGCAGTACTTC. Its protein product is CASSPRRGEGREYEQYF.

This CDR3 reads CASAFRGIHEQYF. The CDR3 nucleotides read TGTGCCAGCGCCTTTCGGGGTATCCACGAGCAGTACTTC. This chain joins TRBV28 and TRBJ2-7; D possibly corresponds to TRBD2 (5 bases). Germline CDR1 is MDHEN and CDR2 is SYDVKM. The CDR3 extends over 13 amino acids. V was trimmed by 8 bases and J by 5 bases, leaving 16 bases between them.

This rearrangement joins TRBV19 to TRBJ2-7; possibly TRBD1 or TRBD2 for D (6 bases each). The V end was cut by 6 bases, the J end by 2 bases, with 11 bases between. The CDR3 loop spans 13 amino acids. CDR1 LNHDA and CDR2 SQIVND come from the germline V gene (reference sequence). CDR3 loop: CASSRGPPYEQYF. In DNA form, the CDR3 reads TGTGCCAGTAGCCGGGGGCCACCCTACGAGCAGTACTTC.

The CDR3 DNA reads TGTGCCAGCAGCTTCGTCCCCAACACTGAAGCTTTCTTT. The encoded protein is CASSFVPNTEAFF. V gene TRBV11-2 combines with J gene TRBJ1-1; no clear D gene. The ends were cut back, 3 bases at V and 2 bases at J, with 7 bases in the middle. Germline assignment: CDR1 SGHAT and CDR2 FQNNGV. The CDR3 runs 13 residues.

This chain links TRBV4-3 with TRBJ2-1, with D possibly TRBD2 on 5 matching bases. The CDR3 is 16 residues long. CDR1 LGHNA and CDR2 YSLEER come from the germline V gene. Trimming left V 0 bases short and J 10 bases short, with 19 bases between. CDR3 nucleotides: TGCGCCAGCAGCCAAGAAGCGGCAGCGGAAAAAACCGAGCAGTTCTTC. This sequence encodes CASSQEAAAEKTEQFF.

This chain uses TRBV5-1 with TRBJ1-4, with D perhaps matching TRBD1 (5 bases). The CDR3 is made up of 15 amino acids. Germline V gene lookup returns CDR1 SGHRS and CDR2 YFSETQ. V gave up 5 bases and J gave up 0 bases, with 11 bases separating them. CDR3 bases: TGCGCCAGCAGACATGACAGTTCAACTAATGAAAAACTGTTTTTT. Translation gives CASRHDSSTNEKLFF.

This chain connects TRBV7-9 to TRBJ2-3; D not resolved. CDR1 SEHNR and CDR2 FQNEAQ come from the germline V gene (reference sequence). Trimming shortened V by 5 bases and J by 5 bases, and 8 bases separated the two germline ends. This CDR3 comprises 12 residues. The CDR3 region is CASSPLQDTQYF. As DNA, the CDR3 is TGTGCCAGCAGCCCCCTCCAAGATACGCAGTATTTT.

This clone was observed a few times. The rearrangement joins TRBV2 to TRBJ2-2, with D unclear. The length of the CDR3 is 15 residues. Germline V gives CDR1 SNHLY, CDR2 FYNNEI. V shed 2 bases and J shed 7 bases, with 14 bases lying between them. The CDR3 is CASSEIVTGFGELFF. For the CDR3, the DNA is TGTGCCAGCAGTGAAATCGTAACTGGGTTCGGGGAGCTGTTTTTT. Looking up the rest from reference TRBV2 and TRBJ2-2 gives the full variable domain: EPEVTQTPSHQVTQMGQEVILRCVPISNHLYFYWYRQILGQKVEFLVSFYNNEISEKSEIFDDQFSVERPDGSNFTLKIRSTKLEDSAMYFCASSEIVTGFGELFFGEGSRLTVL.